The TCR beta chain described here comes from a study of blood T cell repertoires in COVID-19. Under the authors' procedure: Estimation of nucleated cell counts was performed using reference gene primer amplification. The repertoire was sequenced with immunoSEQ multiplex PCR; TCRdb's copy has only in-frame clones and lacks some. V and J calls and clone size are those listed in that table; D and trimming were worked out from the DNA. The sample holds 130,000 or so clones; roughly 90% are singletons and the top ten take roughly 8%. Per the germline V gene, CDR1 is SGHRS and CDR2 is YFSETQ. The V gene end was trimmed by 3 bases and the J gene end by 3 bases; junction bases not matched to a gene: 7. This CDR3 spans 15 amino acids.

The gene calls are TRBV5-1 and TRBJ2-7, with 9 bases aligning to TRBD1. This sequence was found in a man in his fifties or sixties with acute or convalescent COVID-19. Sequenced material: peripheral blood. The CDR3 loop reads CASSSSDRGDYEQYF. The CDR3 DNA is TGCGCCAGCAGCTCCAGCGACAGGGGGGACTACGAGCAGTACTTC.